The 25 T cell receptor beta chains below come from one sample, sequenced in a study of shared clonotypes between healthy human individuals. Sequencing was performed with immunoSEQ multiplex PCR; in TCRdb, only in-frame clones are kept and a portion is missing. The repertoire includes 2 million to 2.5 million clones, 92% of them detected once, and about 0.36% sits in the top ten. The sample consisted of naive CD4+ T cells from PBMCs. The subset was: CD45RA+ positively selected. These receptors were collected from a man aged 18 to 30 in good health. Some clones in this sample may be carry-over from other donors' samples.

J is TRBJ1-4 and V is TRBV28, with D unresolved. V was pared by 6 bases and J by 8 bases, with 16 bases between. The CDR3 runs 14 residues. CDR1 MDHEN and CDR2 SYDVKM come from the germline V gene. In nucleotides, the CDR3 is TGTGCCAGCAGCTCCGCCTCCTTTGGGGAAAAACTGTTTTTT. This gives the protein CASSSASFGEKLFF.

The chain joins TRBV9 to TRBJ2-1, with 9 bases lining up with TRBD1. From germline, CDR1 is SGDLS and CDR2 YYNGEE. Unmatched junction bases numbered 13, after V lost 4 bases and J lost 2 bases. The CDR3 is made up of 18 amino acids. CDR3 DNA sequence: TGTGCCAGCAGCCATCCCAGTGAGGGACAGGGACCCTACAATGAGCAGTTCTTC. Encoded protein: CASSHPSEGQGPYNEQFF.

CDR3 loop: CASRSSGQGTYEQYF. Written as DNA, the CDR3 is TGTGCCAGCAGATCTTCCGGGCAGGGGACCTACGAGCAGTACTTC. The chain combines TRBV28 with TRBJ2-7; the D gene is possibly TRBD1 (6 bases). The CDR3 length is 15 residues. Trimming pared 6 bases from V and 2 bases from J, leaving 17 bases between. Per the germline V gene, CDR1 is MDHEN and CDR2 is SYDVKM.

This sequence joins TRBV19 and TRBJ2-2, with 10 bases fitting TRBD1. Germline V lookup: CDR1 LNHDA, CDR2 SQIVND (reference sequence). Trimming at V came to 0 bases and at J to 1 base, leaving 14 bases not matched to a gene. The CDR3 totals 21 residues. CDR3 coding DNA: TGTGCCAGTAGTATAGAAAACCGGGACAGGGGACTGCGGAGGAACACCGGGGAGCTGTTTTTT. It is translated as CASSIENRDRGLRRNTGELFF.

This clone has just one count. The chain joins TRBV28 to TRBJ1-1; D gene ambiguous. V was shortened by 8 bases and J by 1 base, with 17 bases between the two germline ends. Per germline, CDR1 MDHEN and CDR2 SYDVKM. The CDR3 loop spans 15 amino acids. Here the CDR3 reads CASLPNYLANTEAFF. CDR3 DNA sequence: TGTGCCAGCCTACCTAACTACTTGGCGAACACTGAAGCTTTCTTT.

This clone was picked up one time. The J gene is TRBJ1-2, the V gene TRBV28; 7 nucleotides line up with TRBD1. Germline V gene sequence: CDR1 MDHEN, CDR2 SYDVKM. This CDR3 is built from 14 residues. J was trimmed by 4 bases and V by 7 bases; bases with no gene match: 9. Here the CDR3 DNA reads TGTGCCAGCACCCAACCGGGACAGACCTATGGCTACACCTTC. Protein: CASTQPGQTYGYTF.

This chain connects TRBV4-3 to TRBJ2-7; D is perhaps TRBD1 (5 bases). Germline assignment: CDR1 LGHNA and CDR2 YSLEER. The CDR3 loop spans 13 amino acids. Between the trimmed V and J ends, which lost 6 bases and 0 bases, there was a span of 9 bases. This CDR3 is CASSPGYSYEQYF. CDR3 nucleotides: TGCGCCAGCAGTCCAGGGTACTCCTACGAGCAGTACTTC.

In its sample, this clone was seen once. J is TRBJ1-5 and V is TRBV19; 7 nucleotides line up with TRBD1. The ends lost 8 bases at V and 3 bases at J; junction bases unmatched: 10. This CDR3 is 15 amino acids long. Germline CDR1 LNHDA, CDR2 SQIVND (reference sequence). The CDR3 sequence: CASYGQEASNQPQHF. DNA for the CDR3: TGTGCCAGTTATGGACAGGAGGCATCCAATCAGCCCCAGCATTTT.

The CDR3 DNA follows: TGTGCCAGCAGCCAAGATGCGGGAGGGACCAAAAACATTCAGTACTTC. Protein product: CASSQDAGGTKNIQYF. V and J are TRBV4-2 and TRBJ2-4, with 9 nucleotides matching TRBD2. There are 16 residues in the CDR3. Germline assignment: CDR1 LGHNA and CDR2 YNFKEQ. V dropped 0 bases and J dropped 2; count of bases not matched to a gene: 2.

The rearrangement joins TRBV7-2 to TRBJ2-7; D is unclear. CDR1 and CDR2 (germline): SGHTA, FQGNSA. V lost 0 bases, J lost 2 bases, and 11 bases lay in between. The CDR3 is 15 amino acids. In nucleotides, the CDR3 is TGTGCCAGCAGCTTAGCCTACCAAGATACCTACGAGCAGTACTTC. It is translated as CASSLAYQDTYEQYF. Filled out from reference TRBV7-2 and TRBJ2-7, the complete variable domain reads GAGVSQSPSNKVTEKGKDVELRCDPISGHTALYWYRQSLGQGLEFLIYFQGNSAPDKSGLPSDRFSAERTGGSVSTLTIQRTQQEDSAVYLCASSLAYQDTYEQYFGPGTRLTVT.

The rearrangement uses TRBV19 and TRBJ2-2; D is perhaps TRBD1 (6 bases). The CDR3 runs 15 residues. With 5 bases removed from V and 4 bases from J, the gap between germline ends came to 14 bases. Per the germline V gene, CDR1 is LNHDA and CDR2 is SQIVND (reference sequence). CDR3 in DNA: TGTGCCAGTAGTTTACAGGGACGGGGCACCGGGGAGCTGTTTTTT. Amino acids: CASSLQGRGTGELFF.

This chain's CDR3 is CATTEPGLAGFGELFF. In DNA form, the CDR3 reads TGTGCCACCACCGAACCGGGACTAGCGGGATTCGGGGAGCTGTTTTTT. V gene TRBV10-3 combines with J gene TRBJ2-2; 13 bases map to TRBD2. V lost 10 bases, J lost 7 bases, and 12 bases stayed unmatched. Per the germline V gene, CDR1 is ENHRY and CDR2 is SYGVKD. This CDR3 comprises 16 residues.

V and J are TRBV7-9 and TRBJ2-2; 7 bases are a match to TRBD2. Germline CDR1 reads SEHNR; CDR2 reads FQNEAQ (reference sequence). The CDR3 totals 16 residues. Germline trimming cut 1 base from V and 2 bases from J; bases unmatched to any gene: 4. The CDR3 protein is CASSLVGTTNTGELFF. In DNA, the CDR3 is TGTGCCAGCAGCTTAGTAGGGACTACAAACACCGGGGAGCTGTTTTTT.

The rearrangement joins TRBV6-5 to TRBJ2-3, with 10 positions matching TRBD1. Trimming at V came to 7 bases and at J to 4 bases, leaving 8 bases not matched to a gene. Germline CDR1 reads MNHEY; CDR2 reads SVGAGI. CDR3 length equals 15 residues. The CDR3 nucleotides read TGTGCCAGCACCCCGGGACAGGGGAGCGCAGATACGCAGTATTTT. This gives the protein CASTPGQGSADTQYF.

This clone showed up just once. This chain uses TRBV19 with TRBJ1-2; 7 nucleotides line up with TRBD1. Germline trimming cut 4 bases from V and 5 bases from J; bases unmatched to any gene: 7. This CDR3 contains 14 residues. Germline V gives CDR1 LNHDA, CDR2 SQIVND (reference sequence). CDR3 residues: CASSTPTGRYGYTF. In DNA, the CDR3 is TGTGCCAGTAGTACACCGACAGGGAGGTATGGCTACACCTTC.

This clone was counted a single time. The CDR3: CASSGEGQGGRPYEQYF. The CDR3 DNA is TGTGCCAGCAGCGGGGAGGGGCAGGGGGGACGACCCTACGAGCAGTACTTC. The chain recombines TRBV7-2 with TRBJ2-7; the D gene could be TRBD1 or TRBD2 (7 bases each). The CDR3 has 17 residues. V was cut by 5 bases and J by 2 bases, with 22 bases left in between. Germline CDR1 reads SGHTA; CDR2 reads FQGNSA.

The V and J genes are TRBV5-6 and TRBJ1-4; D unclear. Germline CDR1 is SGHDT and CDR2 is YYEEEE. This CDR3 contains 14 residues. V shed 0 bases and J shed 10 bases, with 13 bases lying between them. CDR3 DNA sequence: TGTGCCAGCAGCTTGGGAGCATACGCCGGAAAACTGTTTTTT. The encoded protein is CASSLGAYAGKLFF.

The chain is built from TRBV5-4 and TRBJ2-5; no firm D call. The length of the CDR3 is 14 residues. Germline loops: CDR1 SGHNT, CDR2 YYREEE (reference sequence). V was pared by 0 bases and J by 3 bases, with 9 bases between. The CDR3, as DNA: TGTGCCAGCAGCTTGGCCGTTTTGGAAGAGACCCAGTACTTC. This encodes CASSLAVLEETQYF.

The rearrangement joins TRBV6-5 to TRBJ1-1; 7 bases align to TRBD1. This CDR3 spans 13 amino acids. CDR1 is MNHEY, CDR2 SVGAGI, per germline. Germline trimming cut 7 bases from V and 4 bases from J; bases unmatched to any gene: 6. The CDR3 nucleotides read TGTGCCAGCAACCACAGGGGCCGCACTGAAGCTTTCTTT. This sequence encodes CASNHRGRTEAFF.

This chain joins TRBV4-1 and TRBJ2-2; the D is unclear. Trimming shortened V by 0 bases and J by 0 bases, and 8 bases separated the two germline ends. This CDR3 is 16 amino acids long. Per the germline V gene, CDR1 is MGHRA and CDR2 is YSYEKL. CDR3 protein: CASSQEPGANTGELFF. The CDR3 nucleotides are TGCGCCAGCAGCCAAGAACCAGGCGCGAACACCGGGGAGCTGTTTTTT.

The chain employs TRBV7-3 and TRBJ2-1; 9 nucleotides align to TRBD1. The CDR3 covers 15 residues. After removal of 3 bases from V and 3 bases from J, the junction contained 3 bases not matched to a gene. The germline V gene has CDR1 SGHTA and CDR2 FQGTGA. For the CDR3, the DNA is TGTGCCAGCAGCTTCGGGGACAGGGACTACAATGAGCAGTTCTTC. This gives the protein CASSFGDRDYNEQFF. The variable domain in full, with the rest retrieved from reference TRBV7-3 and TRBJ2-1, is GAGVSQTPSNKVTEKGKYVELRCDPISGHTALYWYRQSLGQGPEFLIYFQGTGAADDSGLPNDRFFAVRPEGSVSTLKIQRTERGDSAVYLCASSFGDRDYNEQFFGPGTRLTVL.

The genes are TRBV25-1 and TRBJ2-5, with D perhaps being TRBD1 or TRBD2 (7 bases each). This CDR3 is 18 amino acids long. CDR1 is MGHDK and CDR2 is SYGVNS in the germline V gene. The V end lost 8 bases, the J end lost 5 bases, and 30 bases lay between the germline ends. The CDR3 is CASLSQGEGRGTFETQYF. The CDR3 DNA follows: TGTGCCAGCCTTTCTCAGGGGGAGGGTCGCGGAACTTTCGAGACCCAGTACTTC.

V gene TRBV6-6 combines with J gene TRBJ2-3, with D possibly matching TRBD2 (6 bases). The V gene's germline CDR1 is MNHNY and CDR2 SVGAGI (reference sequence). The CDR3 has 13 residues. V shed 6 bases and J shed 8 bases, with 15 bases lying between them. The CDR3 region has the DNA TGTGCCAGCAGCCCGGGGACTCGTGGTACGCAGTATTTT. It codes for CASSPGTRGTQYF.

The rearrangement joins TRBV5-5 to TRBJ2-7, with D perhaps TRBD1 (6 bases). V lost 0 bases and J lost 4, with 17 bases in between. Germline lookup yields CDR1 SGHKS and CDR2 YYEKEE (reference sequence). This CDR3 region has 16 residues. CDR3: CASSLAWAGVGYEQYF. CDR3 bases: TGTGCCAGCAGCTTGGCGTGGGCAGGGGTTGGATACGAGCAGTACTTC.

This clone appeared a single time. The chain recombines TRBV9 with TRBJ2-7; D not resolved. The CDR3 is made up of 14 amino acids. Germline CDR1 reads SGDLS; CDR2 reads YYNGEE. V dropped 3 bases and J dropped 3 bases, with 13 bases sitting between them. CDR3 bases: TGTGCCAGCAGCGCCAGGTCGGGCAACTACGAGCAGTACTTC. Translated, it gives CASSARSGNYEQYF.